Following are 5 T cell receptor beta chains from one sample sequenced in a study of cytomegalovirus exposure and HLA in healthy donors. Primers: 60 Vbeta forward and 13 Jbeta reverse. TCRdb keeps only in-frame clones here, not all; method: immunoSEQ multiplex PCR. The top ten hold 14% of the sample, which has roughly 99,000 clones, 74% seen once. The sample consisted of PBMCs. These receptors were collected from a woman aged 40 to 50 in good health and CMV-seropositive.

The V gene is TRBV5-1, the J gene TRBJ1-2, with D uncertain. Trimming cost V 4 bases and J 4 bases, with 14 bases left between them. CDR1 SGHRS and CDR2 YFSETQ come from the germline V gene. The CDR3 runs 14 residues. The CDR3 sequence is CASSANTGGYGYTF. CDR3 in DNA: TGCGCCAGCAGCGCAAACACGGGTGGCTATGGCTACACCTTC.

This clone was observed a few times. The chain combines TRBV19 with TRBJ1-2, with no clear D. With 5 bases removed from V and 2 bases from J, the gap between germline ends came to 12 bases. The CDR3 consists of 14 residues. Germline CDR1 reads LNHDA; CDR2 reads SQIVND (reference sequence). CDR3 DNA sequence: TGTGCCAGTAGTGGAGGGTACGGCAACTATGGCTACACCTTC. As protein: CASSGGYGNYGYTF.

The V gene is TRBV5-1, the J gene TRBJ2-3; TRBD2 matches 11 bases. Losses at the gene ends were 5 bases for V and 3 bases for J; bases not matched to a gene: 5. The CDR3 spans 15 residues. In germline, CDR1 is SGHRS, CDR2 YFSETQ. This CDR3 is CASRVGTSGTDTQYF. The DNA for the CDR3 is TGCGCCAGCAGAGTTGGGACTAGCGGAACAGATACGCAGTATTTT.

The chain has TRBV7-2 and TRBJ1-6; D gene uncertain. The V gene's germline CDR1 is SGHTA and CDR2 FQGNSA. This CDR3 has 17 residues. The germline V and J ends were trimmed by 5 bases and 4 bases, with 18 bases remaining between them. The CDR3 region has the DNA TGTGCCAGCAGCCCTGACCTGTCTGCGACTTATAATTCACCCCTCCACTTT. It yields the protein CASSPDLSATYNSPLHF.

The chain uses TRBV27 and TRBJ2-2; possibly TRBD1 for D (6 bases). The CDR3 length is 17 residues. The V and J ends lost 2 bases and 7 bases respectively, with 20 bases between them. Germline-derived CDR1 and CDR2 are MNHEY and SMNVEV (reference sequence). The CDR3 is CASSLPDRTTRHGELFF. The CDR3 DNA follows: TGTGCCAGCAGTTTACCAGACAGGACCACGAGGCACGGGGAGCTGTTTTTT.